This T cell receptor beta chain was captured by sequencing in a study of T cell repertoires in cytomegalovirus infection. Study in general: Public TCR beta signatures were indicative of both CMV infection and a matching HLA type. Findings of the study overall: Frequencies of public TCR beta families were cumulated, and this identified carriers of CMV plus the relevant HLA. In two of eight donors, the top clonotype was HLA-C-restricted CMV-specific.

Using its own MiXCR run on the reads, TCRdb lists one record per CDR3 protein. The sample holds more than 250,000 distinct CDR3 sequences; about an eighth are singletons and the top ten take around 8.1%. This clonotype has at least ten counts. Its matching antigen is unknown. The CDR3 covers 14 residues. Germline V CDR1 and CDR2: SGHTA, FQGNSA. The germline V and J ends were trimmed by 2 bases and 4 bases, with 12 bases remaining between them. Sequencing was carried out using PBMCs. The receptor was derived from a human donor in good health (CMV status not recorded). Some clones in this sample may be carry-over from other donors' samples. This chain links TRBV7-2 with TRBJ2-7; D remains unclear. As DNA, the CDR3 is TGTGCCAGCAGCTTAAGCGCTCCCTCATACGAGCAGTACTTC. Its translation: CASSLSAPSYEQYF. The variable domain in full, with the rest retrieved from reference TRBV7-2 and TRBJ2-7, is GAGVSQSPSNKVTEKGKDVELRCDPISGHTALYWYRQSLGQGLEFLIYFQGNSAPDKSGLPSDRFSAERTGGSVSTLTIQRTQQEDSAVYLCASSLSAPSYEQYFGPGTRLTVT.